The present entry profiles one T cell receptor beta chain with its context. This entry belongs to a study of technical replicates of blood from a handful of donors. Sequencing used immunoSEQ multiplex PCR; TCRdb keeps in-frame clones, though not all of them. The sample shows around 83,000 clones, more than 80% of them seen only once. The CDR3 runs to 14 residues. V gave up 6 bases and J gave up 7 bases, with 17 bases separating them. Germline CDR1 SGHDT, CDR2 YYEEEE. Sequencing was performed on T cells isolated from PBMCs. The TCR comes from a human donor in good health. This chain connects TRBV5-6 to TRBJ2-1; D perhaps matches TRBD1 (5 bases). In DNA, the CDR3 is TGTGCCAGCATCGTGACAGCAGGAACTAATGAGCAGTTCTTC. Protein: CASIVTAGTNEQFF.